Described below is a single T cell receptor (beta chain) sequence and its context. The antigen it binds to is not known. No qualities accompany the bases; no much larger clone lies one base away. Libraries were prepared through 5' RACE. Sequencing was performed on an Illumina HiSeq 2500. The second PCR ran for about 7 to 11 cycles and used a J-beta primer mix along with a sample-barcoded 5' primer. A unique molecular identifier was introduced onto each TCR beta cDNA molecule by a template-switch 5' adaptor carrying 12 random nucleotides. Each sample yielded at least 2.5 million CDR3-containing paired-end reads. All of the RNA was converted into first-strand cDNA using the Mint cDNA synthesis kit, with a TRBC-specific oligonucleotide serving as the primer. Following uracil-DNA glycosylase treatment, all cDNA underwent a first 18-cycle PCR with the universal primers M1SS and BC2_uni_R. The authors' analysis ran thus. Normalization of each sample was performed by random selection of 1 million high-quality reads, each carrying a distinct molecular identifier. Instead of being binned into consensus sequences, reads with shared molecular identifiers were discarded. CDR3 identification, clonotype clustering and error correction used MiTCR with a Q25 quality threshold and the strictest error-elimination algorithm. Lower-bound total TCR beta diversity was estimated with a nonparametric unseen species model using Euler transformation. Through fastp at Q25 and MiXCR, TCRdb rebuilt clones from the public reads, retaining in-frame beta chains. All rows with the same CDR3 protein become a single entry with the most common DNA and genes. For this entry, the V and J calls and clone size follow TCRdb and not the study's own pipeline. The sample table contains roughly 730,000 distinct CDR3 sequences; only one count was recorded for approximately 60% of them. The ten largest clonotypes hold roughly 26% of the sample.

Systemically healthy Caucasian individuals from Russia, around 39 in total and aged roughly 6 to 90 years, were included as donors. Ten milliliters of peripheral blood were drawn from each donor into EDTA-treated Vacutainer tubes. Ficoll-Paque density-gradient centrifugation was used to isolate PBMCs, with at least 6.5 million obtained per sample. Trizol reagent was used to extract total RNA from PBMCs, with at least 5.5 micrograms per sample. For every donor, flow cytometry on a PBMC aliquot measured the percentage of naive CD45RAhigh/CD27high T cells. This entry comes from a study of blood T cells in healthy people across ages (dated by TCRdb to the mid-2010s). Notes on the research overall: In model experiments, template switching captured about one uniquely barcoded TCR beta cDNA molecule for every two T cells. The study measured age-related changes in TCR beta repertoire diversity using deep sequencing normalized with unique cDNA molecular identifiers. Two additional independent replicas of 1 million unique cDNA reads from the same blood draw were analyzed for two donors (one aged 18 to 29 and one aged 80 or older). To avoid experimental bias, donors of different ages were distributed randomly across sequencing lanes. The donors were divided into four age groups: young (average around 16 years), middle-aged (about 40), aged (approximately 62) and long-lived (more than 75). Findings and caveats that apply to the study as a whole: Bulk unsorted PBMC profiling prevented conclusive comparison of naive and antigen-experienced compartments. Compared with the aged group, the long-lived group had more naive CD4+ T cells, fewer expanded clones and increased TCR diversity, suggesting age selection. Total diversity estimates from one million sequenced T cells were considered lower bounds and underestimates. A strong correlation was found between observed TCR beta diversity and the percentage of naive T cells measured by flow cytometry. Observed TCR beta diversity per million T cells fell roughly linearly with age, and a significant reduction was already apparent by age roughly 40. Donor CMV infection status was unknown, potentially confounding age-related changes in expanded clonotypes.

Based on the germline V gene, the CDR1 and CDR2 sequences are SGDLS and YYNGEE. Here V drops 2 bases and J drops 0 bases, and the junction holds 3 bases not matched to any gene. There are 15 amino acids in the CDR3, from cysteine to phenylalanine inclusive. Just the 45-base CDR3 DNA is kept, in frame starting at base 1. The TCR sequence derives from a man in his forties in good health. The chain links TRBV9 with TRBJ1-2, with 8 middle bases fitting TRBD1. Sequenced: blood. In nucleotide form, the sequence is TGTGCCAGCAGCGTTGGACAGGGACCTAACTATGGCTACACCTTC. Translated, this is CASSVGQGPNYGYTF.